One and the same sample provided the 7 T cell receptor beta chains below, sequenced in a study of T cells in Graves' hyperthyroidism and ophthalmopathy. Authors of the study amplified TCR beta CDR3 regions from RNA transcripts. The HTBI primer set served for first-round RT-PCR of the TCR CDR3. TCRdb passed the multiplex PCR reads through MiXCR, listing each CDR3 protein once. The table shows 500,000 to 750,000 distinct CDR3 sequences, with around 45% occurring only once. Sequenced material: peripheral blood or thyroid tissue (not recorded which). These receptors all come from a woman in her late teens or twenties with Graves' hyperthyroidism.

In its sample, this clonotype was seen once. The CDR3 region has the DNA TGTGCCAGCAGGGAAGGATCGGGGGTTCGTGGCTACACCTTC. Amino acids: CASREGSGVRGYTF. This chain uses TRBV12-3 or TRBV12-4 with TRBJ1-2; tentative D call: TRBD1 (5 bases). Trimming took off 6 bases at V and 7 bases at J, with 18 bases between the two ends. There are 14 residues in the CDR3.

The chain joins TRBV7-7 to TRBJ2-7; possibly TRBD1 for D (6 bases). Deletions cut 0 bases from V and 7 bases from J, with 16 bases between. This CDR3 comprises 15 residues. The germline V gene has CDR1 SSHAT and CDR2 FNYEAQ (reference sequence). The CDR3 bases are TGTGCCAGCAGCTTAGCACAGTGGGACACCGGGGAGCAGTACTTC. Amino acids: CASSLAQWDTGEQYF.

The genes are TRBV7-9 and TRBJ2-7; D call uncertain. Germline assignment: CDR1 SEHNR and CDR2 FQNEAQ (reference sequence). CDR3 length equals 14 residues. Trimming left V 0 bases short and J 7 bases short, with 13 bases between. CDR3 DNA sequence: TGTGCCAGCAGCTTAGCGCAATTCTACAATGAGCAGTACTTC. Protein sequence: CASSLAQFYNEQYF.

Only a few counts were recorded for this clonotype. V usage is TRBV30 and J usage is TRBJ1-5; D possibly corresponds to TRBD1 (6 bases). Germline V lookup: CDR1 GTSNPN, CDR2 SVGIG (reference sequence). V was trimmed by 3 bases and J by 1 base, leaving 10 bases between them. The CDR3 loop spans 14 amino acids. The CDR3 bases are TGTGCCTGGAGCAAAGGGGGAAGCAATCAGCCCCAGCATTTT. Its protein is CAWSKGGSNQPQHF.

The chain links TRBV7-2 to TRBJ2-3; D call uncertain. CDR3 size: 11 residues. CDR1 SGHTA and CDR2 FQGNSA come from the germline V gene. The V and J ends lost 8 bases and 6 bases respectively, with 9 bases between them. CDR3 loop: CASGGSDTQYF. In DNA form, the CDR3 reads TGTGCCAGCGGCGGATCCGATACGCAGTATTTT.

This chain uses TRBV10-3 with TRBJ1-4; 7 bases align to TRBD1. CDR3 length equals 15 residues. Germline lookup yields CDR1 ENHRY and CDR2 SYGVKD. Germline trimming cut 4 bases from V and 7 bases from J; bases unmatched to any gene: 9. The CDR3 DNA follows: TGTGCCATCAGTGGAGAACAGGGGAATGGTGAAAAACTGTTTTTT. Translating gives CAISGEQGNGEKLFF.

The rearrangement joins TRBV19 to TRBJ2-5; either TRBD1 or TRBD2 may fit D (6 bases each). The CDR3 sequence is 14 residues long. Germline assignment: CDR1 LNHDA and CDR2 SQIVND (reference sequence). V was trimmed by 8 bases and J by 4 bases, leaving 17 bases between them. CDR3 coding DNA: TGTGCCAGTTCCGGTGGGGGGCGAGGAGAGACCCAGTACTTC. Amino acids: CASSGGGRGETQYF.